This T cell receptor beta chain is drawn from a study of neoadjuvant anti-PD-1 for oral cavity cancer. Study-wide context: Patients without progression got a fourth dose around day 43.

Blood libraries mostly used roughly 520 ng genomic DNA, six replicates each. Method: immunoSEQ multiplex PCR; TCRdb's copy keeps in-frame clones and lacks some. The table records tens of thousands of clones, under 85% of them present only once. This clone has just a few counts. The V and J ends lost 4 bases and 2 bases respectively, with 20 bases between them. The CDR3 is made up of 17 amino acids. Germline V gene data show CDR1 as MGHDK and CDR2 as SYGVNS. Here the sequenced sample was PBMCs, taken before nivolumab (anti-PD-1) treatment. The receptor was isolated from a person aged 35 to 85 with oral cavity squamous cell carcinoma. The genes are TRBV25-1 and TRBJ1-1; D gene unclear. DNA for the CDR3: TGTGCCAGCAGTGCCCCTCATCCGGGCCTAGTTAACACTGAAGCTTTCTTT. As protein: CASSAPHPGLVNTEAFF.